This T cell receptor beta chain was captured in a study of PD-1 blockade in classical Hodgkin lymphoma. Findings and caveats of the study: The study found complete responders had baseline diversity similar to newly diagnosed patients.

Time point: cycle 4 day 1 (C4D1), after 6 weeks of nivolumab. Brentuximab vedotin exposure varied among the patients, all of whom had relapsed after autologous stem cell transplantation. A word on this clone: What it binds is unknown.

Some clones are missing from TCRdb's copy, which holds only in-frame ones; the method was immunoSEQ multiplex PCR. Counted here are 57,000 or so clones, about 85% occurring once; the ten biggest clones make up roughly 8.1%. The sequencing used peripheral blood mononuclear cells (PBMCs), collected before the fourth cycle of nivolumab. The clonotype originates from a human donor with classical Hodgkin lymphoma.

Written as DNA, the CDR3 is TGTGCCAGCAGCTTAGTGAGGACAGGGGGTAGCTACGAGCAGTACTTC. Encoded protein: CASSLVRTGGSYEQYF. V gene TRBV7-9 combines with J gene TRBJ2-7; 10 bases fit TRBD1. J gave up 3 bases and V 1 base, and 6 bases lay outside the gene matches. The CDR3 spans 16 residues. CDR1 SEHNR and CDR2 FQNEAQ come from the germline V gene (reference sequence).